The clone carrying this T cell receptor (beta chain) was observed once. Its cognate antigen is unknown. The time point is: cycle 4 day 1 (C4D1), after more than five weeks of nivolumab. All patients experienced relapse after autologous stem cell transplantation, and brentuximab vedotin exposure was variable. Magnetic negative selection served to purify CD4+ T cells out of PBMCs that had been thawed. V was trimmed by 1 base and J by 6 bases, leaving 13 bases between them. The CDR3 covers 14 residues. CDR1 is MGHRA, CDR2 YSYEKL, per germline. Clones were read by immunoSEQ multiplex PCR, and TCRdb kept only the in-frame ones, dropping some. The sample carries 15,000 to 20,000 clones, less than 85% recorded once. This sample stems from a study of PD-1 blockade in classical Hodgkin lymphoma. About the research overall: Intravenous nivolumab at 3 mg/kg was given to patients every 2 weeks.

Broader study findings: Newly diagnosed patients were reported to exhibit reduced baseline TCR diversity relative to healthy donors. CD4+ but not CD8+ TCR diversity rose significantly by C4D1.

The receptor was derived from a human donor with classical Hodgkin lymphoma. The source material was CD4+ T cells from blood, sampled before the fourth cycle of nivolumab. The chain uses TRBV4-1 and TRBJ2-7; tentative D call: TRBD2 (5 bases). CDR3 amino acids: CASSQVTRAGEQYF. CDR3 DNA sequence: TGCGCCAGCAGCCAAGTCACGAGGGCGGGCGAGCAGTACTTC.